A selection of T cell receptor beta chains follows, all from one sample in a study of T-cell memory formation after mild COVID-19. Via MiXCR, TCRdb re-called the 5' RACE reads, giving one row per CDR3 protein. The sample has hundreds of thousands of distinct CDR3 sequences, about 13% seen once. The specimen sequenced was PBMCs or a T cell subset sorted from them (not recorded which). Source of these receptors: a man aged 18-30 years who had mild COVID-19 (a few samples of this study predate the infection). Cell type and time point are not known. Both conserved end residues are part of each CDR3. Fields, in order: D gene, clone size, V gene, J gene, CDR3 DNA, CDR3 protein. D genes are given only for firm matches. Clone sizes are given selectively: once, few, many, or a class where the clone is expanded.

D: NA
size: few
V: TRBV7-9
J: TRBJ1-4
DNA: TGTGCCAGCAGCCTACAATTTGGTGATGAAAAACTGTTTTTT
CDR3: CASSLQFGDEKLFF

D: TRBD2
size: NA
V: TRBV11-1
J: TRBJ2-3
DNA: TGTGCCAGCAGCTTCTCACTAGCGGGGGGAACCGGAGATACGCAGTATTTT
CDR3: CASSFSLAGGTGDTQYF

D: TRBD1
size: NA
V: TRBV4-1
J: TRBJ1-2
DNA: TGCGCCAGCAGCCAAGAGCTCCGGGACAGAGATGGCTACACCTTC
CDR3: CASSQELRDRDGYTF

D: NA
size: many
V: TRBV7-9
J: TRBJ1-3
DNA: TGTGCCAGCAGCTTAAACGGGGGCTCTGGAAACACCATATATTTT
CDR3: CASSLNGGSGNTIYF

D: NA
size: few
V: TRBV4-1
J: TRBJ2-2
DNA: TGCGCCAGCAGCTTAGCATCGTCCCGGGAGCTGTTTTTT
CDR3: CASSLASSRELFF

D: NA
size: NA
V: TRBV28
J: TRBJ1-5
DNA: TGTGCCAGCAGACCCGAGGGGGGGAGCAATCAGCCCCAGCATTTT
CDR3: CASRPEGGSNQPQHF

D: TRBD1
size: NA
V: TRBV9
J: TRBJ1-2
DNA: TGTGCCAGCAGACTCGGGACAGGGAACTATGGCTACACCTTC
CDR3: CASRLGTGNYGYTF

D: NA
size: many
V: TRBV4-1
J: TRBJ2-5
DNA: TGCGCCAGCAGCCAAGTGCCGGACAGCCTCACCCAGTACTTC
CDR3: CASSQVPDSLTQYF

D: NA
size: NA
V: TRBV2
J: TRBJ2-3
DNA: TGTGCCAGCAGTGAAGGGGGAACAGATACGCAGTATTTT
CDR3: CASSEGGTDTQYF

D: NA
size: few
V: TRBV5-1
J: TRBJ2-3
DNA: TGCGCCAGCAGGAGTATCGGCTGGGGCAGTGATAGCACAGATACGCAGTATTTT
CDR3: CASRSIGWGSDSTDTQYF

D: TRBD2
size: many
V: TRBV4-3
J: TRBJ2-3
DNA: TGCGCCAGCAGCCAAGGCAAAGCGGGGGGCGCAGATACGCAGTATTTT
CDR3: CASSQGKAGGADTQYF